The entry that follows covers one TCR beta chain sequence. The source of the sample is a study of blood T cell repertoires in COVID-19. Overall study context: From T cells, B-cell-depleted T cells, or PBMCs came the material, which was cDNA or gDNA.

As handled by the study authors: Amplification with reference gene primers provided the estimates of nucleated cell counts. This table comes from immunoSEQ multiplex PCR, and its TCRdb copy is limited to in-frame clones, with some not included. That table supplies the V and J calls and clone size; D and trimming were determined from the DNA. This table has about 110,000 clones, nearly 90% appearing once. Looked up from germline, CDR1 is SQVTM and CDR2 is ANQGSEA. The CDR3 is 13 amino acids. Sequencing input: peripheral blood. The sequence came from a human donor in a cohort sampled during active COVID-19. The rearrangement joins TRBV29-1 to TRBJ2-5; D not resolved. In nucleotides, the CDR3 is TGCAGTTACGTTTCGACTTACCAAGAGACCCAGTACTTC. Translated, it gives CSYVSTYQETQYF.